A selection of T cell receptor beta chains follows, all from one sample in a study of identical twins. MiXCR was run by TCRdb on the 5' RACE reads, yielding one entry per CDR3 protein. The sample records about 810,000 distinct CDR3 sequences, 12% being singletons. These data were also reused for a study on yellow fever vaccine responses in identical twins.

The sequenced sample consisted of PBMCs. The receptor set was obtained from a woman aged 18-29 years in good health. The CDR3 runs from the conserved cysteine through the conserved F or W. D genes are given only for firm matches. For some rows the clone size is stated as once, few or many, or as a class when expanded; others skip it.

16	TRBD2	TRBV5-1	TRBJ2-7	many	CASSLTGTSGRYEQYF	TGCGCCAGCAGCTTGACCGGGACTAGCGGGAGGTACGAGCAGTACTTC
16	TRBD2	TRBV7-2	TRBJ2-3	few	CASSPYFLRETDTQYF	TGTGCCAGCAGCCCCTACTTTTTGCGGGAGACAGATACGCAGTATTTT
16	NA	TRBV5-4	TRBJ2-2	few	CASSSILQENTGELFF	TGTGCCAGCAGCTCAATTCTACAGGAGAACACCGGGGAGCTGTTTTTT
12	NA	TRBV28	TRBJ1-4	few	CASSLDGGKLFF	TGTGCCAGCAGTCTAGATGGGGGAAAACTGTTTTTT
13	NA	TRBV4-1	TRBJ2-7	many	CASSHGQTYEQYF	TGCGCCAGCAGCCACGGACAGACCTACGAGCAGTACTTC
16	NA	TRBV14	TRBJ2-1	few	CASSPVFQSSYNEQFF	TGTGCCAGCAGCCCCGTTTTCCAGAGCTCCTACAATGAGCAGTTCTTC
15	NA	TRBV7-9	TRBJ2-1	many	CASSSSRGNHNEQFF	TGTGCCAGCAGCTCTTCTCGCGGTAACCACAATGAGCAGTTCTTC
13	TRBD1	TRBV6-1	TRBJ2-1	many	CASPGQNYNEQFF	TGTGCCAGCCCGGGACAGAACTACAATGAGCAGTTCTTC
14	NA	TRBV6-4	TRBJ2-3	few	CASSDSPSTDTQYF	TGTGCCAGCAGTGACTCGCCTAGCACAGATACGCAGTATTTT
12	NA	TRBV6-2/TRBV6-3	TRBJ1-5	few	CASSSPSQPQHF	TGTGCCAGCAGTTCCCCTAGTCAGCCCCAGCATTTT
14	NA	TRBV3-1	TRBJ1-5	few	CASSPSALNQPQHF	TGTGCCAGCAGCCCAAGTGCCCTTAATCAGCCCCAGCATTTT
15	NA	TRBV7-8	TRBJ1-4	once	CASRRNRVANEKLFF	TGTGCCAGCAGACGCAACAGGGTTGCAAATGAAAAACTGTTTTTT
15	NA	TRBV2	TRBJ2-7	NA	CASSDVAGQKYEQYF	TGTGCCAGCAGTGATGTGGCGGGACAGAAGTACGAGCAGTACTTC
16	NA	TRBV19	TRBJ1-1	NA	CASSTTDSGRSTEAFF	TGTGCCAGTAGTACAACCGACAGCGGGAGGAGTACTGAAGCTTTCTTT
17	NA	TRBV1	TRBJ2-3	NA	CTSSHRGDRPPFHTQYF	TGCACCAGCAGCCACAGAGGCGACAGGCCCCCCTTCCATACGCAGTATTTT
15	TRBD1	TRBV3-1	TRBJ1-6	few	CASSPGQVPLGALHF	TGTGCCAGCAGCCCGGGACAGGTCCCCCTTGGGGCCCTCCACTTT
16	TRBD2	TRBV12-3/TRBV12-4	TRBJ2-3	NA	CASRQRLAGGVDTQYF	TGTGCCAGCAGACAACGACTAGCGGGGGGGGTAGATACGCAGTATTTT
13	NA	TRBV2	TRBJ2-3	few	CASSDRYPDTQYF	TGTGCCAGCAGTGATAGGTATCCAGATACGCAGTATTTT
16	TRBD2	TRBV29-1	TRBJ2-5	NA	CSVEDLAGAVRGTQYF	TGCAGCGTTGAAGACCTAGCGGGGGCCGTCCGAGGGACCCAGTACTTC
15	TRBD1	TRBV28	TRBJ1-2	NA	CASSFLTGLSYGYTF	TGTGCCAGCAGTTTCTTGACAGGGTTGAGCTATGGCTACACCTTC
14	NA	TRBV7-2	TRBJ2-2	many	CASSFVQNTGELFF	TGTGCCAGCAGCTTCGTACAGAACACCGGGGAGCTGTTTTTT
13	NA	TRBV5-1	TRBJ2-3	few	CASSSGGPDTQYF	TGTGCCAGCAGTTCCGGGGGCCCTGATACGCAGTATTTT
15	NA	TRBV28	TRBJ2-2	many	CASSRTGIDTGELFF	TGTGCCAGCAGCAGAACAGGGATCGACACCGGGGAGCTGTTTTTT
16	TRBD2	TRBV2	TRBJ2-1	few	CASSEWVSGSGDEQFF	TGTGCCAGCAGTGAATGGGTTAGCGGGAGTGGGGATGAGCAGTTCTTC
17	NA	TRBV20-1	TRBJ2-2	many	CSARDLRQTRNTGELFF	TGCAGTGCTAGAGATCTTAGGCAGACCAGGAACACCGGGGAGCTGTTTTTT
13	NA	TRBV20-1	TRBJ2-1	NA	CSAVTLGRNEQFF	TGCAGTGCTGTAACTCTAGGTAGGAATGAGCAGTTCTTC
16	NA	TRBV4-2	TRBJ2-1	NA	CASSQARTGSYNEQFF	TGTGCCAGCAGCCAAGCCCGGACTGGCTCCTACAATGAGCAGTTCTTC
18	TRBD2	TRBV3-1	TRBJ2-1	many	CASSQDGAGLAGWNEQFF	TGTGCCAGCAGCCAAGATGGGGCCGGACTAGCGGGATGGAATGAGCAGTTCTTC
15	TRBD2	TRBV28	TRBJ2-4	few	CASSASGLAKNIQYF	TGTGCCAGCAGTGCTAGCGGGTTGGCCAAAAACATTCAGTACTTC
15	NA	TRBV12-3/TRBV12-4	TRBJ2-2	many	CASSLGGSDTGELFF	TGTGCCAGCAGTTTAGGGGGGTCCGACACCGGGGAGCTGTTTTTT
15	TRBD2	TRBV12-3/TRBV12-4	TRBJ2-5	few	CASSFRAGGIETQYF	TGTGCCAGCAGTTTCAGAGCGGGAGGGATTGAGACCCAGTACTTC
12	NA	TRBV12-3/TRBV12-4	TRBJ2-5	many	CASSPTRETQYF	TGTGCCAGCAGTCCCACCAGGGAGACCCAGTACTTC
17	TRBD1	TRBV19	TRBJ2-6	few	CASSKGTGETGANVLTF	TGTGCCAGTAGTAAAGGGACAGGGGAGACTGGGGCCAACGTCCTGACTTTC
14	NA	TRBV6-5	TRBJ2-2	few	CASSYVRNTGELFF	TGTGCCAGCAGTTACGTCCGCAACACCGGGGAGCTGTTTTTT
12	NA	TRBV12-3/TRBV12-4	TRBJ1-4	few	CASSLMGEKLFF	TGTGCCAGCAGCTTAATGGGGGAAAAACTGTTTTTT
14	TRBD2	TRBV25-1	TRBJ2-1	many	CASSVASGNNEQFF	TGTGCCAGCAGTGTGGCTAGCGGGAACAATGAGCAGTTCTTC
14	NA	TRBV2	TRBJ2-2	few	CAVRGRENTGELFF	TGTGCCGTCAGGGGCCGGGAGAACACCGGGGAGCTGTTTTTT
12	NA	TRBV5-1	TRBJ2-7	many	CASSLAGNEQYF	TGCGCCAGCAGCTTGGCTGGGAACGAGCAGTACTTC
16	TRBD2	TRBV5-1	TRBJ2-1	few	CASSLPGTSGVYEQFF	TGCGCCAGCAGCCTACCAGGGACTAGCGGGGTGTATGAGCAGTTCTTC
15	NA	TRBV6-5	TRBJ1-3	many	CASSYSVSALNTIYF	TGTGCCAGCAGTTACTCGGTTTCGGCACTGAACACCATATATTTT
19	TRBD2	TRBV5-1	TRBJ2-3	once	CASSSAGTSGRAGTDTQYF	TGCGCCAGCAGCAGCGCCGGGACTAGCGGGAGGGCGGGCACAGATACGCAGTATTTT
13	TRBD2	TRBV6-6	TRBJ2-5	NA	CASNGRAEETQYF	TGTGCCAGCAACGGGAGGGCCGAGGAGACCCAGTACTTC
18	TRBD2	TRBV6-2/TRBV6-3	TRBJ2-5	NA	CASSFTGTSGWAQETQYF	TGTGCCAGCAGTTTCACCGGGACTAGCGGGTGGGCCCAAGAGACCCAGTACTTC
16	NA	TRBV11-2	TRBJ2-2	few	CASSWLAHSRSGELFF	TGTGCCAGCAGCTGGTTAGCTCACAGCAGAAGCGGGGAGCTGTTTTTT
14	NA	TRBV9	TRBJ2-1	few	CASSVFTRGNEQFF	TGTGCCAGCAGCGTATTTACCCGCGGTAATGAGCAGTTCTTC
17	NA	TRBV11-2	TRBJ2-3	few	CASSGSWGLEGTDTQYF	TGTGCCAGCAGCGGCTCATGGGGACTTGAGGGCACAGATACGCAGTATTTT
14	NA	TRBV5-1	TRBJ2-2	NA	CASSLAEIFGELFF	TGCGCCAGCAGCTTGGCCGAGATTTTCGGGGAGCTGTTTTTT
14	NA	TRBV6-1	TRBJ2-2	few	CASRPTVLAGELFF	TGTGCCAGCAGACCGACAGTACTCGCCGGGGAGCTGTTTTTT
15	NA	TRBV5-4	TRBJ1-2	NA	CASSYADPGIYGYTF	TGTGCCAGCAGTTATGCAGACCCGGGGATCTATGGCTACACCTTC
15	NA	TRBV5-1	TRBJ1-3	few	CASSLVPGRGNTIYF	TGCGCCAGCAGCTTGGTTCCGGGAAGGGGAAACACCATATATTTT
18	TRBD2	TRBV29-1	TRBJ2-1	few	CSVEGLAGDKSSYNEQFF	TGCAGCGTTGAGGGTCTAGCGGGGGACAAGAGCTCCTACAATGAGCAGTTCTTC
15	NA	TRBV12-5	TRBJ1-2	NA	CASGNGGRVGYGYTF	TGTGCTAGTGGCAATGGGGGGCGCGTTGGATATGGCTACACCTTC
15	NA	TRBV20-1	TRBJ2-3	NA	CSASLGGASTDTQYF	TGCAGTGCTAGTCTTGGCGGAGCTAGCACAGATACGCAGTATTTT